Listed here are 9 T cell receptor beta chains from one sample, sequenced in a study of glioma-infiltrating T cells. Using RNA template, CDR3s of TCR alpha and beta were amplified with iRepertoire arm-PCR. TCRdb used MiXCR to reprocess the multiplex PCR reads, holding one entry per CDR3 protein. The sample carries 300,000 to 400,000 distinct CDR3 sequences, approximately 42% recorded once. Source material: glioma tissue, nonneoplastic brain tissue, or PBMCs (not recorded which). These receptors were collected from a human donor with low-grade glioma or glioblastoma, undergoing nonglioma brain surgery, or in good health (not recorded which).

Notes on this clonotype: This may arise from a read error, as a much more abundant clone is one base away. The V gene is TRBV27, the J gene TRBJ2-7; D is ambiguous. The germline gives CDR1 MNHEY, CDR2 SMNVEV (reference sequence). This CDR3 contains 13 residues. The ends were cut back, 7 bases at V and 3 bases at J, with 13 bases in the middle. The CDR3, as DNA: TGTGCCAGCAAAGAGGCAACTTTCTACGAGCAGTACTTC. Translating it yields CASKEATFYEQYF.

This clonotype was seen just once. This may be a read error: a much more frequent sequence differs by one nucleotide. This chain links TRBV6-1 with TRBJ1-1; no definite D call. The CDR3 length is 11 residues. Germline V CDR1 and CDR2: MNHNS, SASEGT. This CDR3 reads CASKARTEALF. CDR3 nucleotide sequence: TGTGCCAGCAAGGCGCGAACTGAAGCTTTGTTT.

The chain is built from TRBV19 and TRBJ1-2; D unresolved. The CDR3 runs to 14 residues. CDR1 is LNHDA and CDR2 is SQIVND in the germline V gene (reference sequence). V was trimmed by 5 bases and J by 1 base, leaving 11 bases between them. The CDR3 is CASSPGPNNYGYTF. The DNA of the CDR3 is TGTGCCAGTAGTCCCGGGCCTAATAACTATGGCTACACCTTC.

A note on this clonotype: With a much larger clone just one base away, this may be a read error. This chain connects TRBV27 to TRBJ2-1; the D gene is possibly TRBD1 (5 bases). V lost 8 bases to trimming and J lost 0 bases, with 20 bases between them. The CDR3 sequence is 17 residues long. The germline V gene encodes CDR1 MNHEY and CDR2 SMNVEV (reference sequence). The CDR3 region has the DNA TGTGCCAGCCCCTCGACCCCTAGGGGCTCCTCCTACAATGAGCAGTTCTTC. Residues: CASPSTPRGSSYNEQFF.

This clonotype was seen a handful of times. The genes are TRBV28 and TRBJ2-2, with TRBD2 matching over 14 bases. After removal of 5 bases from V and 7 bases from J, the junction contained 6 bases not matched to a gene. Germline CDR1 MDHEN, CDR2 SYDVKM. The CDR3 has 16 amino acids. The CDR3 region has the DNA TGTGCCAGCAGTCTAGGACTAGCGGGAGGTGGCGGGGAGCTGTTTTTT. It codes for CASSLGLAGGGGELFF.

In the case of this clonotype: Sequence at one end of the junction differs from germline and may be a read error. The rearrangement joins TRBV5-1 to TRBJ1-5; D not certain. In germline, CDR1 is SGHRS, CDR2 YFSETQ. The CDR3 length is 13 residues. The CDR3 region is CASSFTSNQPHHF. In DNA form, the CDR3 reads TGCGCCAGCAGCTTTACTAGCAATCAGCCCCACCATTTT.

This clonotype showed up many times. The gene calls are TRBV27 and TRBJ2-5; TRBD2 agrees at 11 bases. The CDR3 is 17 residues long. The germline V gene encodes CDR1 MNHEY and CDR2 SMNVEV (reference sequence). J was trimmed by 2 bases and V by 0 bases; bases with no gene match: 5. Here the CDR3 DNA reads TGTGCCAGCAGTTTATCCCCCGTAGCGGGAGGGCAAGAGACCCAGTACTTC. This sequence encodes CASSLSPVAGGQETQYF.

This clonotype was picked up one time. This CDR3 fails to terminate in the conserved phenylalanine or tryptophan, so it likely reflects a read error. This chain links TRBV28 with TRBJ2-7, with 8 bases that match TRBD2. Germline V gene lookup returns CDR1 MDHEN and CDR2 SYDVKM. The CDR3 extends over 17 amino acids. V gave up 4 bases and J gave up 0 bases; unmatched junction bases: 11. This CDR3 is CASSSSAAGGLSYEQYL. In DNA, the CDR3 is TGTGCCAGCAGTTCATCAGCGGCGGGGGGCCTCTCCTACGAGCAGTACCTC.

This sequence joins TRBV4-1 and TRBJ2-5, with no clear D. V shed 1 base and J shed 0 bases, with 9 bases lying between them. The germline V gene encodes CDR1 MGHRA and CDR2 YSYEKL. The CDR3 consists of 15 residues. In DNA, the CDR3 is TGCGCCAGCAGCCAAGGTGACCGAAACCAAGAGACCCAGTACTTC. Encoded protein: CASSQGDRNQETQYF.